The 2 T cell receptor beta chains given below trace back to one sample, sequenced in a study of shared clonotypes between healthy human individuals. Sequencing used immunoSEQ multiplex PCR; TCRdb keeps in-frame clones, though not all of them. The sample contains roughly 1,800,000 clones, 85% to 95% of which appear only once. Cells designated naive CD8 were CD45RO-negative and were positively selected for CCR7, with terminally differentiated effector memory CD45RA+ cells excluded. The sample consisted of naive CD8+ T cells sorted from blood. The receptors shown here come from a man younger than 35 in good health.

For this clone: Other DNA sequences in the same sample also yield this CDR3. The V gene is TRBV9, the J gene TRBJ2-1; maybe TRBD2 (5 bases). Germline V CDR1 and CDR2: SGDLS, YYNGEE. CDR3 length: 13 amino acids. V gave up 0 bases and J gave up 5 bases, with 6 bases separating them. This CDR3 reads CASSVGSDNEQFF. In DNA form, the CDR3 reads TGTGCCAGCAGCGTAGGTAGCGACAATGAGCAGTTCTTC.

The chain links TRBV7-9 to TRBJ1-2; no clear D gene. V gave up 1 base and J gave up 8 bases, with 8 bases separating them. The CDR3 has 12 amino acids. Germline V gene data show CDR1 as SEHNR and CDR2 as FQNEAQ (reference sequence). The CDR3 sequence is CASSLGDGGYTF. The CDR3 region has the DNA TGTGCCAGCAGCTTAGGGGATGGAGGCTACACCTTC.